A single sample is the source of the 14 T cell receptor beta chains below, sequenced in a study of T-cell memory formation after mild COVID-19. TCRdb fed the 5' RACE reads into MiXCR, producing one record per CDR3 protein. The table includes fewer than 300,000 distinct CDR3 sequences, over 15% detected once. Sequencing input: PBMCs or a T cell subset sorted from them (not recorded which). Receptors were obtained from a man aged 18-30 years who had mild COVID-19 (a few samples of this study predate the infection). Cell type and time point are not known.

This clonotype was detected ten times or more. Here the CDR3 DNA reads TGCAGTGCGCACAGGGTCACTGAGCAGTTCTTC. The encoded protein is CSAHRVTEQFF. V is TRBV20-1 and J is TRBJ2-1, with D possibly TRBD1 on 6 matching bases. Germline V gene data show CDR1 as DFQATT and CDR2 as SNEGSKA (reference sequence). V lost 6 bases, J lost 9 bases, and 12 bases lay in between. This CDR3 is 11 amino acids long.

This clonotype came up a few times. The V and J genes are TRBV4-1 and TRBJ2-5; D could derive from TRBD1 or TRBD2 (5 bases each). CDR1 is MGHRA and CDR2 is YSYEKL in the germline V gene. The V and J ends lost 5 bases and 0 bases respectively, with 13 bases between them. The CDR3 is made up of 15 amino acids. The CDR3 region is CASSSGTQYQETQYF. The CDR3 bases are TGCGCCAGCAGCTCCGGGACGCAGTACCAAGAGACCCAGTACTTC.

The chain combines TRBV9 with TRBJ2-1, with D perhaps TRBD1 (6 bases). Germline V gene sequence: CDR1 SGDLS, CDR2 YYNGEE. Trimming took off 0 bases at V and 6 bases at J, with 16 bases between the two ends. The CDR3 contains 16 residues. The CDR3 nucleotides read TGTGCCAGCAGCGTAGCTGTAACAGGGAACCTCAATGAGCAGTTCTTC. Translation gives CASSVAVTGNLNEQFF.

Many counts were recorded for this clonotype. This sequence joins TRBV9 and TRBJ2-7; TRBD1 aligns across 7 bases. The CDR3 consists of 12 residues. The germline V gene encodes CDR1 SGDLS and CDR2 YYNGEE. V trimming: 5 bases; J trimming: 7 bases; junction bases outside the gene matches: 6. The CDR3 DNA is TGTGCCAGCAGTACAGGGGCAAGGGAGCAGTACTTC. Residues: CASSTGAREQYF.

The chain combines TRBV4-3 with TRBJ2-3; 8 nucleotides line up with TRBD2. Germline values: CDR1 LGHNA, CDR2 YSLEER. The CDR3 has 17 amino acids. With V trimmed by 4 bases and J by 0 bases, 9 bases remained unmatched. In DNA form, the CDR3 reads TGCGCCAGCAGCCCCAGGGCGAGCGGGGGTAGCACAGATACGCAGTATTTT. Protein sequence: CASSPRASGGSTDTQYF.

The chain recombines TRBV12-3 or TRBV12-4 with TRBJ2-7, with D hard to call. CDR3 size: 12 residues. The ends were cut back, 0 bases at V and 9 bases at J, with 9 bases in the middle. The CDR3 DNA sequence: TGTGCCAGCAGTTTAGCGCCAACTGGGCAGTACTTC. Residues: CASSLAPTGQYF.

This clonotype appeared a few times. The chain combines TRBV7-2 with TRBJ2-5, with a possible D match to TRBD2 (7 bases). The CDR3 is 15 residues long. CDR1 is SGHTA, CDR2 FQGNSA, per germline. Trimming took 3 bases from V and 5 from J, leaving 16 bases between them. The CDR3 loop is CASSFQGTTGETQYF. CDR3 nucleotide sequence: TGTGCCAGCAGCTTTCAGGGGACTACGGGGGAGACCCAGTACTTC.

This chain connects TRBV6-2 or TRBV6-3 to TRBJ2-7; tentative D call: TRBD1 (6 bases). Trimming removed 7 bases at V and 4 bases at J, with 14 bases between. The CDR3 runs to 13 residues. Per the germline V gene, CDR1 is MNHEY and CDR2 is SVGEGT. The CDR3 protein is CASNQGFWYEQYF. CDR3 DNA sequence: TGTGCCAGCAACCAGGGGTTCTGGTACGAGCAGTACTTC.

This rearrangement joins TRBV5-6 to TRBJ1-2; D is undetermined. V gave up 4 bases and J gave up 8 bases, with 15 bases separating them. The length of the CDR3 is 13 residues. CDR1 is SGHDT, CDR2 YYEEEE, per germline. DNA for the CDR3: TGTGCCAGCAGCACCGGACTGCCGGGCGGCTACACCTTC. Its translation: CASSTGLPGGYTF.

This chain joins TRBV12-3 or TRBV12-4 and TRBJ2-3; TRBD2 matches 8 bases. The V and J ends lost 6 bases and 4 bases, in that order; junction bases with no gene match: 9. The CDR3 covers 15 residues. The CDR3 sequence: CASRELSGGPDTQYF. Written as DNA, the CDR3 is TGTGCCAGCAGAGAACTTTCGGGGGGGCCAGATACGCAGTATTTT.

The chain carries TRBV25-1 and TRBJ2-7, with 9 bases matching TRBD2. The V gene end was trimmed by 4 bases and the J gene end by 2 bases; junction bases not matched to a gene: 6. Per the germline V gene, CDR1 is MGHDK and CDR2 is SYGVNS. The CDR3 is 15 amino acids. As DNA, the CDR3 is TGTGCCAGCAGTGGGGGCGGGGGGGCTCCCTACGAGCAGTACTTC. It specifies CASSGGGGAPYEQYF.

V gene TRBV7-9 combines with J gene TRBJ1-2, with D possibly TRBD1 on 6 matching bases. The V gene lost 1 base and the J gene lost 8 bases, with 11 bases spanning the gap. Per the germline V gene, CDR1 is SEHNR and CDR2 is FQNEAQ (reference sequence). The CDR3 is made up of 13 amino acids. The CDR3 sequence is CASSLGTGMGYTF. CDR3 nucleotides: TGTGCCAGCAGCTTAGGAACAGGGATGGGCTACACCTTC.

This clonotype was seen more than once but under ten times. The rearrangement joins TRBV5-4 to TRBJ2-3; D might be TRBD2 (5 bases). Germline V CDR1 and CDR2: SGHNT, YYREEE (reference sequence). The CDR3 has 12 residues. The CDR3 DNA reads TGTGCGTTTCGGGAATACACAGATACGCAGTATTTT. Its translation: CAFREYTDTQYF.

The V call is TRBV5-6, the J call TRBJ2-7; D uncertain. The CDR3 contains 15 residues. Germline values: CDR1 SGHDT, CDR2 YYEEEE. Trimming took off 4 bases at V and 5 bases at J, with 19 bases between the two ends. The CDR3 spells CASSRRAILRDEQYV. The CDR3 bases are TGTGCCAGCAGCCGCCGGGCCATCCTACGGGACGAGCAGTACGTC.